This is a list of T cell receptor beta chains from one sample in a study of vaccination and CD4 T cells after COVID-19. Their target antigens are unknown. MiXCR, run by TCRdb on the PCR reads, gives a single entry per CDR3 protein. The table includes some 9,100 distinct CDR3 sequences, less than 40% detected once. Sequences were obtained from CD4+ T cells from blood, cultured in vitro. These receptor sequences come from a human donor in good health. Both conserved end residues are part of each CDR3. The D gene is left open where the match is weak. Size is stated for part of the rows, as once, few or many counts, or as a class when the clone is expanded.

TRBD1	TRBJ2-1	NA	TRBV6-1	CASSEAWGQGFPNEQFF	TGTGCCAGCAGTGAAGCTTGGGGACAGGGGTTTCCCAATGAGCAGTTCTTC
NA	TRBJ2-3	NA	TRBV7-2	CASSRDRSTDTQYF	TGTGCCAGCAGCAGGGACCGCTCCACAGATACGCAGTATTTT
NA	TRBJ2-6	NA	TRBV7-3	CASSSVGGLGANVLTF	TGTGCCAGCAGCTCCGTGGGGGGGCTTGGGGCCAACGTCCTGACTTTC
TRBD1	TRBJ2-7	NA	TRBV5-1	CASRPGGAYEQYF	TGCGCCAGCAGACCAGGGGGCGCCTACGAGCAGTACTTC
NA	TRBJ1-5	medium-sized	TRBV27	CASGAPDSNQPQHF	TGTGCCAGCGGGGCACCTGATAGCAATCAGCCCCAGCATTTT
NA	TRBJ2-5	NA	TRBV6-2/TRBV6-3	CASRPQGLAETQYF	TGTGCCAGCAGACCTCAGGGTCTCGCGGAGACCCAGTACTTC
NA	TRBJ2-2	NA	TRBV27	CASSLYRSGELFF	TGTGCCAGCAGTTTATATCGGTCCGGGGAGCTGTTTTTT
NA	TRBJ2-3	few	TRBV19	CASSITRADTQYF	TGTGCCAGTAGTATCACCAGGGCGGATACGCAGTATTTT
TRBD1	TRBJ2-3	NA	TRBV20-1	CSARAGGDTQYF	TGCAGTGCTCGGGCAGGGGGCGATACGCAGTATTTT
NA	TRBJ2-3	NA	TRBV5-3	CARSVDSTGTQYF	TGTGCCAGAAGCGTGGACAGCACAGGTACGCAGTATTTT
NA	TRBJ2-1	NA	TRBV7-8	CASSFPVSGAEQFF	TGTGCCAGCAGCTTTCCAGTCTCGGGGGCTGAGCAGTTCTTC
TRBD1	TRBJ2-1	few	TRBV6-1	CASRKTGLNNEQFF	TGTGCCAGCAGAAAGACAGGGCTTAACAATGAGCAGTTCTTC
NA	TRBJ1-1	few	TRBV19	CASSIGGQRNTEAFF	TGTGCCAGTAGTATAGGGGGACAACGGAACACTGAAGCTTTCTTT
NA	TRBJ2-1	NA	TRBV24-1	CATSDLPRGFGYNEQFF	TGTGCCACCAGTGATTTGCCCAGGGGCTTCGGGTACAATGAGCAGTTCTTC
NA	TRBJ2-5	NA	TRBV7-2	CASSLERRWETQYF	TGTGCCAGCAGCTTAGAGCGGAGGTGGGAGACCCAGTACTTC
TRBD1	TRBJ1-5	NA	TRBV28	CASRFPGTGASNQPQHF	TGTGCCAGCAGATTTCCCGGGACAGGGGCCAGCAATCAGCCCCAGCATTTT
NA	TRBJ2-3	few	TRBV10-3	CAISGQRADTQYF	TGTGCCATCAGTGGCCAGCGGGCAGATACGCAGTATTTT
NA	TRBJ2-5	NA	TRBV6-2/TRBV6-3	CASSSRLQETQYF	TGTGCCAGCAGTTCGCGACTCCAAGAGACCCAGTACTTC
NA	TRBJ1-5	few	TRBV2	CASTSAPGPPYSNQPQHF	TGTGCCAGCACCTCTGCTCCGGGACCCCCGTATAGCAATCAGCCCCAGCATTTT
NA	TRBJ2-7	NA	TRBV10-3	CAINLPGAEQYF	TGTGCCATCAACCTCCCGGGGGCCGAGCAGTACTTC
NA	TRBJ1-2	NA	TRBV4-3	CASSQLDNYGYTF	TGCGCCAGCAGCCAACTGGATAACTATGGCTACACCTTC
TRBD2	TRBJ2-1	NA	TRBV20-1	CSARALEREWDNEQFF	TGCAGTGCTAGGGCACTCGAGCGGGAGTGGGACAATGAGCAGTTCTTC
NA	TRBJ2-7	few	TRBV20-1	CSARGDRLEQYF	TGCAGTGCTAGAGGGGACCGGCTTGAGCAGTACTTC
NA	TRBJ2-7	NA	TRBV30	CAWTLGTSYEQYF	TGTGCCTGGACCCTCGGCACATCCTACGAGCAGTACTTC
NA	TRBJ1-2	NA	TRBV11-2	CASSPEANYGYTF	TGTGCCAGCAGCCCGGAGGCGAACTATGGCTACACCTTC
NA	TRBJ2-3	NA	TRBV6-5	CASSSFDQYTDTQYF	TGTGCCAGCAGTTCCTTCGACCAGTACACAGATACGCAGTATTTT
TRBD1	TRBJ2-1	NA	TRBV6-5	CASSYLRGHEQFF	TGTGCCAGCAGTTACCTCAGGGGGCATGAGCAGTTCTTC
NA	TRBJ2-1	NA	TRBV7-6	CASSSLQGYNEQFF	TGTGCCAGCAGCTCCCTCCAGGGGTACAATGAGCAGTTCTTC
NA	TRBJ1-1	NA	TRBV28	CASIPPGRTEAFF	TGTGCCAGCATCCCCCCCGGGCGGACTGAAGCTTTCTTT
TRBD1	TRBJ1-2	NA	TRBV7-3	CASSARQGMGYTF	TGTGCCAGCAGCGCAAGACAGGGCATGGGCTACACCTTC
TRBD1	TRBJ2-7	NA	TRBV5-4	CASSIQGPSYEQYF	TGTGCCAGCAGCATACAGGGGCCCTCCTACGAGCAGTACTTC
NA	TRBJ1-2	few	TRBV19	CASTEIAGTRHGYTF	TGTGCCAGTACTGAAATAGCCGGGACAAGGCATGGCTACACCTTC
TRBD1	TRBJ1-6	NA	TRBV4-3	CASRGDSHNSPLHF	TGCGCCAGCAGAGGGGACAGCCATAATTCACCCCTCCACTTT
TRBD2	TRBJ2-3	few	TRBV28	CASSHRTSGRTADTQYF	TGTGCCAGCAGCCATCGGACTAGCGGGAGAACCGCAGATACGCAGTATTTT
TRBD2	TRBJ2-7	NA	TRBV6-2/TRBV6-3	CASSYGGGRAREQYF	TGTGCCAGCAGTTACGGCGGCGGGAGGGCGCGGGAGCAGTACTTC
NA	TRBJ2-5	few	TRBV20-1	CSAPRRGLETQYF	TGCAGTGCCCCCCGGAGGGGGTTGGAGACCCAGTACTTC
TRBD2	TRBJ2-1	NA	TRBV6-2/TRBV6-3	CASSLDSGTSGSFYNEQFF	TGTGCCAGCAGCCTGGACTCAGGGACTAGCGGGAGTTTTTACAATGAGCAGTTCTTC
NA	TRBJ2-7	few	TRBV6-2/TRBV6-3	CATSLTSYEQYF	TGTGCCACCTCTTTGACCTCCTACGAGCAGTACTTC
NA	TRBJ2-5	NA	TRBV19	CASRRQYQETQYF	TGTGCCAGTAGAAGACAGTACCAAGAGACCCAGTACTTC
NA	TRBJ1-1	large	TRBV7-3	CASSLDVNTEAFF	TGTGCCAGCAGCTTAGACGTGAACACTGAAGCTTTCTTT
NA	TRBJ2-1	NA	TRBV7-9	CASSPPFRLGNEQFF	TGTGCCAGCAGCCCCCCCTTCCGACTAGGGAATGAGCAGTTCTTC
NA	TRBJ2-3	NA	TRBV11-2	CASSPGLLEDTQYF	TGTGCCAGCAGCCCGGGTTTACTAGAGGATACGCAGTATTTT
NA	TRBJ2-2	NA	TRBV7-2	CASSLALTGELFF	TGTGCCAGCAGCTTAGCTTTGACCGGGGAGCTGTTTTTT
NA	TRBJ1-1	few	TRBV7-9	CASSFASRNTEAFF	TGTGCCAGCAGCTTTGCGTCCAGGAACACTGAAGCTTTCTTT
NA	TRBJ2-5	NA	TRBV10-3	CAIRPREGQETQYF	TGTGCCATCAGACCTAGAGAAGGCCAAGAGACCCAGTACTTC
NA	TRBJ1-5	few	TRBV10-1	CASRGGRDSNQPQHF	TGCGCCAGCAGGGGGGGACGAGATAGCAATCAGCCCCAGCATTTT
TRBD2	TRBJ2-5	NA	TRBV24-1	CATSDPAGAGETQYF	TGTGCCACCAGTGATCCGGCGGGAGCAGGAGAGACCCAGTACTTC
TRBD1	TRBJ2-2	NA	TRBV6-2/TRBV6-3	CASRQQGAQNTGELFF	TGTGCCAGCAGGCAACAGGGGGCGCAGAACACCGGGGAGCTGTTTTTT
NA	TRBJ1-2	few	TRBV24-1	CATSVRGEGGYTF	TGTGCCACCAGTGTTCGGGGTGAGGGTGGCTACACCTTC
NA	TRBJ1-1	few	TRBV20-1	CSAREGLAEAFF	TGCAGTGCTAGAGAAGGACTGGCTGAAGCTTTCTTT
NA	TRBJ1-2	NA	TRBV6-5	CASSYGFPLANYGYTF	TGTGCCAGCAGTTACGGCTTCCCATTAGCTAACTATGGCTACACCTTC
NA	TRBJ1-2	few	TRBV4-2	CASSQGRGGRNYGYTF	TGTGCCAGCAGCCAAGGAAGGGGGGGGAGAAACTATGGCTACACCTTC
NA	TRBJ1-1	NA	TRBV20-1	CSAGARNTEAFF	TGCAGTGCAGGGGCCCGGAACACTGAAGCTTTCTTT